This entry lists 15 T cell receptor beta chains sequenced from one sample in a study of T cell responses to AZD1222 COVID-19 vaccine. Clones were read by immunoSEQ multiplex PCR, and TCRdb kept only the in-frame ones, dropping some. The table shows more than 100,000 clones, with 65% to 90% occurring only once. The sample was peripheral blood, taken 28 days after the second dose of the MenACWY control vaccine. The receptor source for this set is an adult who received the MenACWY meningococcal vaccine as a control.

V and J are TRBV5-1 and TRBJ2-1; TRBD2 matches 14 bases. The CDR3 has 17 amino acids. Germline V gives CDR1 SGHRS, CDR2 YFSETQ. Unmatched junction bases numbered 9, after V lost 3 bases and J lost 7 bases. Here the CDR3 DNA reads TGCGCCAGCAGCTCATTTATGACTAGCGGGGGGGCAAATGAGCAGTTCTTC. Amino acids: CASSSFMTSGGANEQFF.

The rearrangement uses TRBV3-1 (or the pseudogene TRBV3-2) and TRBJ1-1; D remains ambiguous. Germline values: CDR1 LGHDT, CDR2 YNNKEL (reference sequence). The CDR3 extends over 16 amino acids. The V and J ends lost 0 bases and 3 bases respectively, with 14 bases between them. CDR3 region: CASSQDTREKDTEAFF. For the CDR3, the DNA is TGTGCCAGCAGCCAAGATACTCGGGAAAAGGACACTGAAGCTTTCTTT.

This clone was detected only once. This sequence joins TRBV5-1 and TRBJ1-4, with D uncertain. The CDR3 loop spans 14 amino acids. V lost 3 bases to trimming and J lost 4 bases, with 10 bases between them. Germline values: CDR1 SGHRS, CDR2 YFSETQ. The CDR3: CASSWSGVNEKLFF. Here the CDR3 DNA reads TGCGCCAGCAGCTGGTCCGGGGTTAATGAAAAACTGTTTTTT.

The chain combines TRBV6-5 with TRBJ1-5; D not resolved. V lost 6 bases to trimming and J lost 6 bases, with 18 bases between them. The CDR3 is 15 amino acids. The germline CDR1 and CDR2 sequences are MNHEY and SVGAGI. The CDR3 nucleotides read TGTGCCAGCAGCGCGATTCCCGGGAGCGGTCAGCCCCAGCATTTT. It is translated as CASSAIPGSGQPQHF.

The gene calls are TRBV21-1 and TRBJ2-7; the table calls TRBD1, which could not be checked here. TRBV21-1 is termed a pseudogene. The CDR3 length is 16 residues. The CDR3 bases are TGTGCCAGCAGCAAAGACCCAAACAGGGGGCTGGGAGAGCAGTACTTC. Protein product: CASSKDPNRGLGEQYF.

The J gene is TRBJ2-3, the V gene TRBV9; no definite D call. CDR1 and CDR2 from the germline V gene are SGDLS and YYNGEE. The V gene lost 0 bases and the J gene lost 6 bases, with 8 bases spanning the gap. The CDR3 sequence is 13 residues long. CDR3 loop: CASSVGVEDTQYF. CDR3 bases: TGTGCCAGCAGCGTAGGGGTGGAGGATACGCAGTATTTT.

The rearrangement links TRBV7-9 to TRBJ1-2; 9 bases map to TRBD1. From germline, CDR1 is SEHNR and CDR2 FQNEAQ (reference sequence). The CDR3 consists of 15 residues. The V and J ends lost 5 bases and 4 bases, in that order; junction bases with no gene match: 8. CDR3 DNA sequence: TGTGCCAGCAGCCCGAACAGGGGGCCCGTCTATGGCTACACCTTC. Translation gives CASSPNRGPVYGYTF.

This clone was found a few times. This sequence joins TRBV11-2 and TRBJ2-1, with TRBD2 matching 12 bases. There are 17 residues in the CDR3. Germline V gene sequence: CDR1 SGHAT, CDR2 FQNNGV. Unmatched junction bases numbered 2, after V lost 0 bases and J lost 2 bases. This CDR3 reads CASSLEASGGAYNEQFF. The DNA of the CDR3 is TGTGCCAGCAGCTTAGAGGCTAGCGGGGGGGCCTACAATGAGCAGTTCTTC.

A single count supports this clone. The V gene is TRBV7-2, the J gene TRBJ2-2, with D possibly being TRBD1 (5 bases). Germline lookup yields CDR1 SGHTA and CDR2 FQGNSA. The CDR3 contains 15 residues. Trimming left V 6 bases short and J 4 bases short, with 15 bases between. CDR3 in amino acids: CASSFPDQGTGELFF. The CDR3, as DNA: TGTGCCAGCAGTTTTCCAGATCAGGGCACCGGGGAGCTGTTTTTT.

CDR3 sequence (DNA): TGCGCCAGCAGCCCCTACCCCACCAGGGGGACTGGGCGGAATGAGCAGTTCTTC. It translates to CASSPYPTRGTGRNEQFF. The rearrangement joins TRBV5-1 to TRBJ2-1, with a tentative D call TRBD1 (7 bases). The germline V and J ends were trimmed by 4 bases and 7 bases, with 27 bases remaining between them. The CDR3 is 18 residues long. The V gene's germline CDR1 is SGHRS and CDR2 YFSETQ.

This chain uses TRBV3-1 (or the pseudogene TRBV3-2) with TRBJ2-7, with 8 bases identical to TRBD2. Germline CDR1 and CDR2: LGHDT and YNNKEL (reference sequence). V was pared by 0 bases and J by 1 base, with 5 bases of the junction left unmatched. The length of the CDR3 is 16 residues. The CDR3 loop is CASSQDPAGASYEQYV. CDR3 in DNA: TGTGCCAGCAGCCAAGATCCAGCGGGGGCTTCCTACGAGCAGTACGTC.

This clone was counted once. The chain employs TRBV19 and TRBJ1-1, with 10 bases aligning to TRBD1. In germline, CDR1 is LNHDA, CDR2 SQIVND (reference sequence). The V and J ends lost 3 bases and 6 bases, in that order; junction bases with no gene match: 7. CDR3 size: 15 residues. This CDR3 reads CASSMIRDRGPEAFF. CDR3 coding DNA: TGTGCCAGTAGTATGATTCGGGACAGGGGTCCTGAAGCTTTCTTT.

V is TRBV5-1 and J is TRBJ1-2; 9 positions agree with TRBD1. The length of the CDR3 is 13 residues. V trimming: 4 bases; J trimming: 6 bases; junction bases outside the gene matches: 4. Germline lookup yields CDR1 SGHRS and CDR2 YFSETQ. The CDR3 nucleotides are TGCGCCAGCAGCCGGGGACAGGGACATGGCTACACCTTC. As protein: CASSRGQGHGYTF.

This clone has a handful of counts. V usage is TRBV7-3 and J usage is TRBJ1-1, with 8 bases identical to TRBD1. This CDR3 comprises 15 residues. Germline CDR1 and CDR2: SGHTA and FQGTGA. Losses at the gene ends were 1 base for V and 7 bases for J; bases not matched to a gene: 8. The chain's CDR3 is CASSLSAQGAVEAFF. In DNA, the CDR3 is TGTGCCAGCAGCTTAAGTGCCCAGGGGGCGGTTGAAGCTTTCTTT.

The gene calls are TRBV20-1 and TRBJ1-1; TRBD1 is a possible D gene (5 bases). Germline V lookup: CDR1 DFQATT, CDR2 SNEGSKA (reference sequence). Trimming took 3 bases from V and 1 from J, leaving 18 bases between them. The length of the CDR3 is 16 residues. The DNA of the CDR3 is TGCAGTGCTAGTACCCCCCGTTGGGGGTCGAACACTGAAGCTTTCTTT. Translated: CSASTPRWGSNTEAFF.